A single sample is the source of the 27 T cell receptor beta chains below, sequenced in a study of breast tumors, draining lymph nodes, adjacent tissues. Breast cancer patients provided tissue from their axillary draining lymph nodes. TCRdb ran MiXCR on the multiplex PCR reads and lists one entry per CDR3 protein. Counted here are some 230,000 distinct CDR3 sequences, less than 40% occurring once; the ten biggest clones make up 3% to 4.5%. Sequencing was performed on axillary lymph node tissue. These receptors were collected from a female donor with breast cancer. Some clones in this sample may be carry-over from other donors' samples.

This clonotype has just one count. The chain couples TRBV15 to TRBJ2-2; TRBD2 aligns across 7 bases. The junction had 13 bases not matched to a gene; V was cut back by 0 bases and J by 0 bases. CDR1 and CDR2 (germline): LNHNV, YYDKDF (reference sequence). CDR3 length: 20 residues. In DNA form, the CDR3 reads TGTGCCACCAGCAGAGATACGTCAACAGCGGGGTTTCCGAACACCGGGGAGCTGTTTTTT. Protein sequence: CATSRDTSTAGFPNTGELFF.

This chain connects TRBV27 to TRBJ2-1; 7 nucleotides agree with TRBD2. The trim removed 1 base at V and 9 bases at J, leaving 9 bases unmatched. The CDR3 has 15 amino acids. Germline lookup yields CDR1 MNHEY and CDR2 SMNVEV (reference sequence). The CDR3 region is CASSLYGGGRGEQFF. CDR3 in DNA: TGTGCCAGCAGTTTATACGGGGGAGGGCGGGGTGAGCAGTTCTTC.

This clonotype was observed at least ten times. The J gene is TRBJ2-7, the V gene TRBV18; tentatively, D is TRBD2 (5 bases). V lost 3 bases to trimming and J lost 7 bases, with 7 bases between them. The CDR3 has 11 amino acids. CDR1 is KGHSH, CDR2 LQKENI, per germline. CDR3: CASSPGVEQYF. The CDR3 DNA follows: TGTGCCAGCTCACCGGGAGTGGAGCAGTACTTC.

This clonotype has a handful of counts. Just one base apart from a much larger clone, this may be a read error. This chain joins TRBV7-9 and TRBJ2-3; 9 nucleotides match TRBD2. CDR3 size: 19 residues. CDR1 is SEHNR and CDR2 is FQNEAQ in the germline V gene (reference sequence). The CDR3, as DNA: TGCGCCAGCAGCCAAGAAGGTGTAGGAGCGGGGGGCCGCCCAGATACGCAGTATTTT. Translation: CASSQEGVGAGGRPDTQYF.

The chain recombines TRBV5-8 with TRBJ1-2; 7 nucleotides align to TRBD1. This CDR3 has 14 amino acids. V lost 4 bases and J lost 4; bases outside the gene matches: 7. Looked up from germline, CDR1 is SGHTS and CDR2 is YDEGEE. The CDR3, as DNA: TGTGCCAGCAGCCTCGAGGGACAGACCTATGGCTACACCTTC. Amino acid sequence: CASSLEGQTYGYTF.

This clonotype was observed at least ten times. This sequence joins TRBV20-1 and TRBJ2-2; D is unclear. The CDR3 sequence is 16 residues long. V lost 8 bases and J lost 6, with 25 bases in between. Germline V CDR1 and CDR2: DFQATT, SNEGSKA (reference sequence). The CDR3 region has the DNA TGCAGTCTCAAAGACGACGGCAGGACGGATGCCGGGGAGCTGTTTTTT. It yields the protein CSLKDDGRTDAGELFF.

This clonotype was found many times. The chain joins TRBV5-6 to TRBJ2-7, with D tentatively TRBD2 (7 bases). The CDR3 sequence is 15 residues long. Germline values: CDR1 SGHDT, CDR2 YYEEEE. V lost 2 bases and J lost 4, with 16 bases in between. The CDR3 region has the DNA TGTGCCAGCAGCTTAGTCGGGGGGCTCGGGTACGAGCAGTACTTC. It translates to CASSLVGGLGYEQYF. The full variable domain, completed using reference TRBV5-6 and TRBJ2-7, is DAGVTQSPTHLIKTRGQQVTLRCSPKSGHDTVSWYQQALGQGPQFIFQYYEEEERQRGNFPDRFSGHQFPNYSSELNVNALLLGDSALYLCASSLVGGLGYEQYFGPGTRLTVT.

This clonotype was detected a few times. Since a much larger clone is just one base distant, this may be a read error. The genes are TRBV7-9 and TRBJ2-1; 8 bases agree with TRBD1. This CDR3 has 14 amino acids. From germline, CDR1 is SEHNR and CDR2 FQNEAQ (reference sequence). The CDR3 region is CAGSQQGAYNEQFF. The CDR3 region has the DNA TGTGCCGGCAGCCAACAGGGGGCCTACAATGAGCAGTTCTTC. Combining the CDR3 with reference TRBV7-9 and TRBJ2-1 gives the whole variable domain DTGVSQNPRHKITKRGQNVTFRCDPISEHNRLYWYRQTLGQGPEFLTYFQNEAQLEKSRLLSDRFSAERPKGSFSTLEIQRTEQGDSAMYLCAGSQQGAYNEQFFGPGTRLTVL.

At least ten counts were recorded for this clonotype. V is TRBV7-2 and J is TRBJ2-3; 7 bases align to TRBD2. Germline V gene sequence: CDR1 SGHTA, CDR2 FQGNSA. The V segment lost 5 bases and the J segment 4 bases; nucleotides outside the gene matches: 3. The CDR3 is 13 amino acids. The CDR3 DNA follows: TGTGCCAGCAGCCTCGGACTAGCAGATACGCAGTATTTT. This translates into CASSLGLADTQYF.

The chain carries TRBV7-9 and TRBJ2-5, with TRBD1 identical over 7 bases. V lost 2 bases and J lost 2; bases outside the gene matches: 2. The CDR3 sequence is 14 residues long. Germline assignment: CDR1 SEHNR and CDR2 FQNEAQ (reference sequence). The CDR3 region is CASSLPGQQETQYF. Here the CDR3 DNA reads TGTGCCAGCAGCTTACCGGGACAGCAAGAGACCCAGTACTTC.

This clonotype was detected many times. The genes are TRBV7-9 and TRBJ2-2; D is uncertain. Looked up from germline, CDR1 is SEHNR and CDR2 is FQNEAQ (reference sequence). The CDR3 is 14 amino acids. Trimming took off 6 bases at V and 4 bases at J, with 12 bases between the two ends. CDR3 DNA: TGTGCCAGCAGTGTGGGCCAACCCACCGGGGAGCTGTTTTTT. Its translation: CASSVGQPTGELFF.

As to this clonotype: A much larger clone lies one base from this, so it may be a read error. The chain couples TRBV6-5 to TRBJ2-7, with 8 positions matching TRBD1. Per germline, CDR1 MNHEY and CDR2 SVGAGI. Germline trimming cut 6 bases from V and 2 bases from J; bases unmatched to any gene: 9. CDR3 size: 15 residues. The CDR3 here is CASSRPGQGTYEQYF. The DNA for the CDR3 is TGTGCCAGCAGCCGGCCCGGACAGGGTACCTACGAGCAGTACTTC.

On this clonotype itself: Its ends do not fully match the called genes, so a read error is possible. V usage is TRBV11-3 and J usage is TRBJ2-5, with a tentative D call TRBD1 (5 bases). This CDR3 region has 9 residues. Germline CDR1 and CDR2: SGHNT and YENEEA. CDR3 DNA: TGTGCCAGCAGCCCGACAGAGGACTTC. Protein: CASSPTEDF.

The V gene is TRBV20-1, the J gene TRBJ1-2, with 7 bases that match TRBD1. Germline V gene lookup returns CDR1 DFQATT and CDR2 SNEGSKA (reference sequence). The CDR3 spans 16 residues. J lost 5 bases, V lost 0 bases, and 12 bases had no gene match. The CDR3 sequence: CSARDRGGGSQYGYTF. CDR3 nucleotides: TGCAGTGCTAGAGATCGAGGGGGCGGCAGTCAGTATGGCTACACCTTC.

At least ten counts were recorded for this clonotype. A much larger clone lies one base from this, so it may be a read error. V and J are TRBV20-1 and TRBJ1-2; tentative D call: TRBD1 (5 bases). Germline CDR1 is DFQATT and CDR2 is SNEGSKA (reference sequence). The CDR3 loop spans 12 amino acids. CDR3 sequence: CSAALGADGSTF. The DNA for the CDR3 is TGCAGTGCTGCTCTTGGGGCAGATGGCTCCACCTTC.

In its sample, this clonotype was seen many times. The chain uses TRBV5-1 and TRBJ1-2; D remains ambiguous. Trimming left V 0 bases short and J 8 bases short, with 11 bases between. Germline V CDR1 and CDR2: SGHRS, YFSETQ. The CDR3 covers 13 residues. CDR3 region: CASSLEGNGGYTF. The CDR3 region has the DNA TGCGCCAGCAGCTTGGAAGGCAACGGGGGCTACACCTTC.

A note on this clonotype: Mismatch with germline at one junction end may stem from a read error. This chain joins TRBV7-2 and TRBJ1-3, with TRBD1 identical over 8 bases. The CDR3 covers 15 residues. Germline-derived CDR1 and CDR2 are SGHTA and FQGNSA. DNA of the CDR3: TGTGCCGGCAGCTTAGCGCCAGGGGGCGAAAACACCGTATATTTT. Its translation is CAGSLAPGGENTVYF. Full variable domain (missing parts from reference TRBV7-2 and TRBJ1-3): GAGVSQSPSNKVTEKGKDVELRCDPISGHTALYWYRQSLGQGLEFLIYFQGNSAPDKSGLPSDRFSAERTGGSVSTLTIQRTQQEDSAVYLCAGSLAPGGENTVYFGEGSWLTVV.

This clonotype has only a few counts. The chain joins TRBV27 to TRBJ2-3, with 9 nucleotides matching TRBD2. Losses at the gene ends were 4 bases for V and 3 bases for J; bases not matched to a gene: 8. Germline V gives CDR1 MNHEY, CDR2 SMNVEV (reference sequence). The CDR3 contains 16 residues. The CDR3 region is CASSSPATSGTDTQYF. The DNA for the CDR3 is TGTGCCAGCAGTTCGCCTGCGACTAGCGGAACAGATACGCAGTATTTT.

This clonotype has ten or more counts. The CDR3 protein is CASSFARGRETQYF. DNA for the CDR3: TGTGCCAGCAGCTTTGCCAGGGGCCGAGAGACCCAGTACTTC. The chain links TRBV5-8 to TRBJ2-5, with D tentatively TRBD1 (6 bases). The germline CDR1 and CDR2 sequences are SGHTS and YDEGEE. The CDR3 spans 14 residues. V shed 2 bases and J shed 4 bases, with 12 bases lying between them.

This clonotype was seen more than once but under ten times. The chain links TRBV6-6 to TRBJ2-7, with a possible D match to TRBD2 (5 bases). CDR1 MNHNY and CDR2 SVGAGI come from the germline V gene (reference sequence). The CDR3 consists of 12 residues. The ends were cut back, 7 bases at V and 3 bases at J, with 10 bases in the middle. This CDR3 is CASIEGIYEQYF. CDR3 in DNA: TGTGCCAGCATAGAGGGAATCTACGAGCAGTACTTC.

CDR3 residues: CSAPWASGGTEQFF. In nucleotides, the CDR3 is TGCAGTGCCCCATGGGCTAGCGGGGGAACTGAGCAGTTCTTC. The chain recombines TRBV20-1 with TRBJ2-1; 10 positions match TRBD2. The CDR3 spans 14 residues. V was pared by 6 bases and J by 9 bases, with 11 bases of the junction left unmatched. Germline CDR1 is DFQATT and CDR2 is SNEGSKA (reference sequence).

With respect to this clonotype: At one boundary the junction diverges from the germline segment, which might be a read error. This chain's CDR3 is CASSHSGGRGPGYTF. The CDR3 DNA follows: TGTGCCAGCAGTCACTCGGGAGGCAGGGGGCCTGGCTACACCTTC. The chain combines TRBV6-4 with TRBJ1-2, with 8 bases fitting TRBD1. The germline gives CDR1 MRHNA, CDR2 SNTAGT. The CDR3 consists of 15 residues.

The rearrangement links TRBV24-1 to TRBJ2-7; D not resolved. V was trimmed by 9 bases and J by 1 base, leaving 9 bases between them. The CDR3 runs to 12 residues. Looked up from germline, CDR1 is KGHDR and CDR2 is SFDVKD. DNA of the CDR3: TGTGCCACCGGTGTTGGGTCCTACGAGCAGTACTTC. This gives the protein CATGVGSYEQYF.

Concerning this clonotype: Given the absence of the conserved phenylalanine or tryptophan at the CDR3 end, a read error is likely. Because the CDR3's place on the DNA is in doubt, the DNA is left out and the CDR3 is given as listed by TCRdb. The CDR3 protein is CASSDQGAVY. V and J are TRBV2 and TRBJ2-3; the listed D gene, TRBD1, was not tested against the DNA. CDR1 and CDR2 (germline): SNHLY, FYNNEI. Counting both end residues, the CDR3 totals 10 amino acids.

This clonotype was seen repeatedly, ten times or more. CDR3 nucleotide sequence: TGTGCCAGCAGTGAAGCTAGGGGGAGACCTGGCTACACCTTC. Translation gives CASSEARGRPGYTF. This chain uses TRBV25-1 with TRBJ1-2, with D perhaps matching TRBD1 (6 bases). Looked up from germline, CDR1 is MGHDK and CDR2 is SYGVNS. Trimming stripped 2 bases from V and 7 bases from J, with 14 bases between. The CDR3 consists of 14 residues.

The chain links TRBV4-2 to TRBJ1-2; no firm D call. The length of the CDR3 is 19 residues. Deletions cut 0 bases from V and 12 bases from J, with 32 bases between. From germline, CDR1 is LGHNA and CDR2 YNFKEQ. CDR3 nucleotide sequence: TGTGCCAGCAGCCAAGAGGGAAACACAAAGGGTCGCCTTAGCTCTGGAAACACCTTC. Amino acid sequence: CASSQEGNTKGRLSSGNTF.

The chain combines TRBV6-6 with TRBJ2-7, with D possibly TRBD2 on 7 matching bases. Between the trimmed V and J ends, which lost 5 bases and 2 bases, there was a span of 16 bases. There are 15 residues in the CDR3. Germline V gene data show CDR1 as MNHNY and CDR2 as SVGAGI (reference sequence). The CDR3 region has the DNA TGTGCCAGCAGTCACAGGGCTAGCGGTACCTACGAGCAGTACTTC. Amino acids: CASSHRASGTYEQYF.